One sample yielded the 10 T cell receptor beta chains listed below, sequenced in a study of blood T cells in healthy people across ages. A second about 7 to 12 cycle PCR used barcoded and J-beta primers. TCRdb re-analysed the 5' RACE reads in MiXCR, keeping a single row per CDR3 protein. The table has hundreds of thousands of distinct CDR3 sequences, roughly half seen once. The sequenced sample was blood. Source of these receptors: a man aged 55-75 years in good health.

This clonotype was observed a few times. The chain is built from TRBV29-1 and TRBJ2-3; maybe TRBD2 (5 bases). The CDR3 extends over 12 amino acids. The germline V gene has CDR1 SQVTM and CDR2 ANQGSEA. Trimming stripped 5 bases from V and 5 bases from J, with 11 bases between. In nucleotides, the CDR3 is TGCAGCGTTCGAGGGTCTGAAGATACGCAGTATTTT. This gives the protein CSVRGSEDTQYF.

CDR3 sequence: CASSLEWGETQYF. CDR3 nucleotide sequence: TGTGCCAGCAGTCTTGAGTGGGGGGAGACCCAGTACTTC. The chain joins TRBV6-5 to TRBJ2-5, with D perhaps matching TRBD1 or TRBD2 (5 bases each). The CDR3 loop spans 13 amino acids. V lost 5 bases to trimming and J lost 5 bases, with 12 bases between them. Germline V gene data show CDR1 as MNHEY and CDR2 as SVGAGI.

V usage is TRBV7-8 and J usage is TRBJ2-7; D unclear. The V end was cut by 1 base, the J end by 7 bases, with 11 bases between. The CDR3 is 13 amino acids. Looked up from germline, CDR1 is SGHVS and CDR2 is FQNEAQ. The DNA of the CDR3 is TGTGCCAGCAGCTTAGGGCGTCTCAATGAGCAGTACTTC. Amino acid sequence: CASSLGRLNEQYF.

V and J are TRBV18 and TRBJ1-5; D not resolved. This CDR3 has 17 amino acids. Germline values: CDR1 KGHSH, CDR2 LQKENI. Trimming stripped 2 bases from V and 2 bases from J, with 16 bases between. In DNA, the CDR3 is TGTGCCAGCTCACCAGGGGTGGCAGCCATAGGCAATCAGCCCCAGCATTTT. The encoded protein is CASSPGVAAIGNQPQHF.

This clonotype was seen a few times. V is TRBV11-1 and J is TRBJ2-1, with TRBD1 identical over 9 bases. V was clipped by 3 bases and J by 5 bases; unmatched bases: 11. The CDR3 has 17 amino acids. From germline, CDR1 is SGHAT and CDR2 FQDESV (reference sequence). As DNA, the CDR3 is TGTGCCAGCAGCTTCGGACCCGGACAGGGGCTAAACAATGAGCAGTTCTTC. As protein: CASSFGPGQGLNNEQFF. Together with reference TRBV11-1 and TRBJ2-1, the CDR3 gives the full variable domain: EAEVAQSPRYKITEKSQAVAFWCDPISGHATLYWYRQILGQGPELLVQFQDESVVDDSQLPKDRFSAERLKGVDSTLKIQPAELGDSAMYLCASSFGPGQGLNNEQFFGPGTRLTVL.

This clonotype occurred many times. The chain carries TRBV6-6 and TRBJ2-7, with 9 bases aligning to TRBD1. The ends lost 4 bases at V and 6 bases at J; junction bases unmatched: 10. The CDR3 is 15 amino acids. Per germline, CDR1 MNHNY and CDR2 SVGAGI (reference sequence). The CDR3 DNA is TGTGCCAGCAGTTCAGCGGGACAGGGCCTTGTCGAGCAGTACTTC. Translated, it gives CASSSAGQGLVEQYF.

This clonotype was counted at least ten times. V usage is TRBV7-2 and J usage is TRBJ2-1; D remains unclear. The better agreement between TRBJ2-7 and the DNA end casts doubt on the J call. Germline V lookup: CDR1 SGHTA, CDR2 FQGNSA. The CDR3 runs to 14 residues. CDR3 coding DNA: TGTGCCAGCAGCCCCTCAAGCTCCTACAATGAGCAGTACTTC. Its protein is CASSPSSSYNEQYF.

J is TRBJ1-6 and V is TRBV7-6, with D uncertain. The germline V gene has CDR1 SGHVS and CDR2 FNYEAQ. This CDR3 contains 15 residues. Trimming took 5 bases from V and 5 from J, leaving 13 bases between them. The CDR3 DNA follows: TGTGCCAGCAGCCGATGGACGGAAAATAATTCACCCCTCCACTTT. Protein product: CASSRWTENNSPLHF. The whole variable domain, remainder taken from reference TRBV7-6 and TRBJ1-6, is GAGVSQSPRYKVTKRGQDVALRCDPISGHVSLYWYRQALGQGPEFLTYFNYEAQQDKSGLPNDRFSAERPEGSISTLTIQRTEQRDSAMYRCASSRWTENNSPLHFGNGTRLTVT.

V is TRBV11-1 and J is TRBJ2-1, with 8 nucleotides matching TRBD1. CDR3 length: 15 amino acids. The trim removed 6 bases at V and 0 bases at J, leaving 4 bases unmatched. Germline CDR1 reads SGHAT; CDR2 reads FQDESV (reference sequence). The CDR3 region has the DNA TGTGCCAGCAGGTCCGGGACAGGCTCCTACAATGAGCAGTTCTTC. Protein: CASRSGTGSYNEQFF.

This chain joins TRBV12-3 or TRBV12-4 and TRBJ2-5, with TRBD1 matching 10 bases. Germline trimming cut 6 bases from V and 3 bases from J; bases unmatched to any gene: 7. There are 15 residues in the CDR3. The CDR3 DNA sequence: TGTGCCAGCAGCACCGGGACAGGGGTCAAAGAGACCCAGTACTTC. It encodes CASSTGTGVKETQYF.